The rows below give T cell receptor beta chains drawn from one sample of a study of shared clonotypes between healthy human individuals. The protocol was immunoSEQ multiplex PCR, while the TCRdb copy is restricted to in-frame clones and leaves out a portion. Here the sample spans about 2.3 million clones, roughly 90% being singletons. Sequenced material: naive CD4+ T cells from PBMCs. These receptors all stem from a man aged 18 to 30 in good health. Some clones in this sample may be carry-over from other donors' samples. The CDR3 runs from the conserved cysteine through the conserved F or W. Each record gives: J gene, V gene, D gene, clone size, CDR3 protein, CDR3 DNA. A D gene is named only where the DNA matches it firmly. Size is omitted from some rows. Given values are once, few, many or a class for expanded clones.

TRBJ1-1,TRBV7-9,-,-,CASSDSGASYTEAFF,TGTGCCAGCAGCGACAGTGGGGCGTCCTATACTGAAGCTTTCTTT
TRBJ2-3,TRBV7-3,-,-,CASSYSDTQYF,TGTGCCAGCAGCTATTCCGATACGCAGTATTTT
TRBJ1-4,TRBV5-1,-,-,CASSGAAQINEKLFF,TGCGCCAGCAGCGGGGCGGCACAGATCAATGAAAAACTGTTTTTT
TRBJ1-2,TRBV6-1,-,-,CASSVRKESYGYTF,TGTGCCAGCAGTGTGCGAAAAGAGTCCTATGGCTACACCTTC
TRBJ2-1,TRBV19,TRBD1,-,CASSVHRGNEQFF,TGTGCCAGTAGTGTCCACAGGGGAAATGAGCAGTTCTTC
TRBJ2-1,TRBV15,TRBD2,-,CATSRPPGLAGGTYNEQFF,TGTGCCACCAGCAGACCCCCGGGACTAGCGGGAGGTACATACAATGAGCAGTTCTTC
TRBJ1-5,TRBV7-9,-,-,CASSLGPNNQPQHF,TGTGCCAGCAGCCTGGGACCTAACAATCAGCCCCAGCATTTT
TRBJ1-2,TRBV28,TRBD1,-,CASSSRDSPGF,TGTGCCAGCAGTTCCAGGGACAGTCCAGGCTTC
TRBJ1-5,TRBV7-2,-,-,CASSLAGSTQHF,TGTGCCAGCAGCTTGGCGGGGAGCACCCAGCATTTT
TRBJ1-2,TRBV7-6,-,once,CASSLEQGPSGGYTF,TGTGCCAGCAGCTTAGAACAGGGCCCTTCGGGGGGCTACACCTTC
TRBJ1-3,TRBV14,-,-,CASSQRRPAVGNTIYF,TGTGCCAGCAGCCAAAGGAGACCGGCGGTTGGAAACACCATATATTTT
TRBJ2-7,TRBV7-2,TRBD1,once,CASSLGGQGRYEQYF,TGTGCCAGCAGCTTAGGGGGACAGGGGAGGTATGAGCAGTACTTC
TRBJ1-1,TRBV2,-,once,CASKTGPNTEAFF,TGTGCCAGTAAGACAGGTCCCAACACTGAAGCTTTCTTT
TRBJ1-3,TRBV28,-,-,CASNRPSSGNTIYF,TGTGCCAGTAACAGGCCAAGCTCTGGAAACACCATATATTTT
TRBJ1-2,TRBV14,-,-,CASSLLRGYLYGYTF,TGTGCCAGCAGCCTACTCAGGGGTTACCTCTATGGCTACACCTTC
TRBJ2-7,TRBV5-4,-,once,CASSRSGQYEQYF,TGTGCCAGCAGCCGGTCAGGGCAGTACGAGCAGTACTTC
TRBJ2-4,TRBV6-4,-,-,CASLALAKNIQYF,TGTGCCAGCCTCGCTCTAGCCAAAAACATTCAGTACTTC
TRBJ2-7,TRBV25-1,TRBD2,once,CASSLAGQYEQYF,TGTGCCAGCAGCCTAGCGGGTCAGTACGAGCAGTACTTC
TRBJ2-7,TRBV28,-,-,CASSLAGTSSYEQYF,TGTGCCAGCAGTTTAGCGGGCACGAGCTCCTACGAGCAGTACTTC
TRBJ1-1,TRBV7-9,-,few,CASSYGVSAFF,TGTGCCAGCAGCTATGGGGTCTCGGCTTTCTTT
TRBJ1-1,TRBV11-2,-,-,CASSWAGGMNTEAFF,TGTGCCAGCAGCTGGGCAGGAGGCATGAACACTGAAGCTTTCTTT
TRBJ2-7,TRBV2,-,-,CASVLAVSSYEQYF,TGTGCCAGTGTTTTAGCCGTCAGCTCCTACGAGCAGTACTTC
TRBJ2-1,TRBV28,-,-,CASSFLGGGNNEQFF,TGTGCCAGCAGTTTTTTAGGGGGTGGGAACAATGAGCAGTTCTTC
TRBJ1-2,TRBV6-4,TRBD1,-,CASSATGTAPTLYGYTF,TGTGCCAGCAGTGCCACCGGGACAGCCCCAACTTTATATGGCTACACCTTC
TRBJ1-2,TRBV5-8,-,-,CASSSYAAQSNYGYTF,TGTGCCAGCAGCTCCTACGCAGCCCAATCTAACTATGGCTACACCTTC
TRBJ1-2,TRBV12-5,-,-,CASGTGYGSYGYTF,TGTGCTAGTGGGACGGGGTATGGGTCCTATGGCTACACCTTC
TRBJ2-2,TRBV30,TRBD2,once,CAWRLAGGTGELFF,TGTGCCTGGAGACTAGCGGGAGGCACCGGGGAGCTGTTTTTT
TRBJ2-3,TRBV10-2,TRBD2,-,CASRDGRTSTDTQYF,TGCGCCAGCAGGGACGGGAGGACTAGCACAGATACGCAGTATTTT
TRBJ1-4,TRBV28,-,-,CASRRAFNEKLFF,TGTGCCAGCAGGCGGGCCTTTAATGAAAAACTGTTTTTT
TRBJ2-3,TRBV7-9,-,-,CASSDSLTFNTQYF,TGTGCCAGCAGCGACAGCTTGACTTTCAATACGCAGTATTTT
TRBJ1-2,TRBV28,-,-,CASRPNDSYGYTF,TGTGCCAGCAGACCCAACGACAGCTATGGCTACACCTTC
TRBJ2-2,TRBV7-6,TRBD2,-,CASSRERTSGSSVGVRELFF,TGTGCCAGCAGCCGCGAGAGGACTAGCGGGAGTTCAGTCGGCGTCCGGGAGCTGTTTTTT
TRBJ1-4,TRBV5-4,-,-,CASTQFGATNEKLFF,TGTGCCAGCACCCAATTCGGGGCAACTAATGAAAAACTGTTTTTT
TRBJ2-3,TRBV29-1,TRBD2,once,CSVRTSENTDTQYF,TGCAGCGTCCGGACTAGCGAGAACACAGATACGCAGTATTTT
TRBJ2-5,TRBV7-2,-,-,CASSRARRVETQYF,TGTGCCAGCAGCAGGGCCCGGAGGGTAGAGACCCAGTACTTC
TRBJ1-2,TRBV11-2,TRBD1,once,CASSPTGTGGYGYTF,TGTGCCAGCAGCCCTACCGGGACAGGGGGCTATGGCTACACCTTC
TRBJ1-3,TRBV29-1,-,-,CSVDQGNTIYF,TGCAGCGTGGATCAGGGAAACACCATATATTTT
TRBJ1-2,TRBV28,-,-,CASSPGGYGYTF,TGTGCCAGCAGTCCGGGGGGCTATGGCTACACCTTC
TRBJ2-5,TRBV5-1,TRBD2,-,CASSLGLAGGQGETQYF,TGCGCCAGCAGCTTGGGACTAGCGGGAGGGCAGGGAGAGACCCAGTACTTC
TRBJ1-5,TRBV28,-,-,CASSPAGMSQPQHF,TGTGCCAGCAGTCCTGCAGGGATGAGTCAGCCCCAGCATTTT
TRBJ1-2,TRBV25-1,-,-,CASSESGTSYGYTF,TGTGCCAGCAGTGAATCCGGGACGAGCTATGGCTACACCTTC
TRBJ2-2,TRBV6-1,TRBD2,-,CASILADTTGELFF,TGTGCCAGCATACTAGCGGATACCACCGGGGAGCTGTTTTTT
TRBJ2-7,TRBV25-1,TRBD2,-,CASSETRPSGSRGEQYF,TGTGCCAGCAGTGAAACCCGCCCTAGCGGGAGCCGGGGCGAGCAGTACTTC
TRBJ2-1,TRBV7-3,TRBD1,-,CASSPDRGQSYNEQFF,TGTGCCAGCAGCCCGGACAGGGGGCAGTCCTACAATGAGCAGTTCTTC
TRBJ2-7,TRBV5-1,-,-,CASSLQGSSYEQYF,TGCGCCAGCAGCCTACAGGGTTCCTCCTACGAGCAGTACTTC
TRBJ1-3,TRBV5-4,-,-,CASSLAPSGASGNTIYF,TGTGCCAGCAGCTTGGCCCCATCCGGCGCCTCTGGAAACACCATATATTTT
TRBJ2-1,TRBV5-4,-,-,CASSLAGGSYYNEQFF,TGTGCCAGCAGCTTGGCCGGGGGTTCCTACTACAATGAGCAGTTCTTC
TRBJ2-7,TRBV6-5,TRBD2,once,CASRTTSGGQYEQYF,TGTGCCAGCAGGACTACCTCGGGAGGCCAATACGAGCAGTACTTC
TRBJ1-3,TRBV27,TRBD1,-,CASSKGGAAGNTIYF,TGTGCCAGCAGTAAAGGGGGCGCGGCGGGAAACACCATATATTTT
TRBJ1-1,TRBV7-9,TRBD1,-,CASSLGQGAPEAFF,TGTGCCAGCTCCTTGGGACAGGGGGCGCCTGAAGCTTTCTTT
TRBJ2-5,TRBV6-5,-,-,CASGTSAETQYF,TGTGCCAGCGGAACGTCGGCGGAGACCCAGTACTTC